What follows are 28 T cell receptor beta chains derived from one specimen sequenced in a study of monozygotic twins with inflammatory bowel disease. TCRdb reanalyzed the 5' RACE reads, giving one entry per CDR3 protein sequence and no DNA. The repertoire shows about 380,000 distinct CDR3 sequences; the top ten hold about 2.5%. Sequencing was done on a sample of blood. These receptor sequences come from a human donor with ulcerative colitis or Crohn's disease, or a healthy co-twin of an affected twin (not recorded which).

CDR3 residues: CASSLEGYTSYEQYF. This chain uses TRBV7-2 with TRBJ2-7; TCRdb proposes TRBD1, but this gene call is untestable without DNA. The CDR3 length is 15 residues. The V gene's germline CDR1 is SGHTA and CDR2 FQGNSA. The entire variable domain, with the rest obtained from reference TRBV7-2 and TRBJ2-7, is as follows: GAGVSQSPSNKVTEKGKDVELRCDPISGHTALYWYRQSLGQGLEFLIYFQGNSAPDKSGLPSDRFSAERTGGSVSTLTIQRTQQEDSAVYLCASSLEGYTSYEQYFGPGTRLTVT.

V usage is TRBV19 and J usage is TRBJ1-5; no DNA is available, so the TRBD1 call from TCRdb remains unchecked. This CDR3 contains 19 residues. Germline values: CDR1 LNHDA, CDR2 SQIVND (reference sequence). This CDR3 is CASSAPGEWGFGSNQPQHF.

This chain connects TRBV4-1 to TRBJ1-1; TCRdb picks TRBD1, but there is no DNA to check that call. The CDR3 has 15 amino acids. The germline V gene has CDR1 MGHRA and CDR2 YSYEKL. The CDR3 spells CASSQGEGLNTEAFF.

The rearrangement joins TRBV6-5 to TRBJ2-1; the D call of TRBD1 rests on TCRdb alone, since no DNA is present to check it. Per the germline V gene, CDR1 is MNHEY and CDR2 is SVGAGI. The length of the CDR3 is 14 residues. The CDR3 sequence is CASSLTGVRGEQFF.

The rearrangement uses TRBV24-1 and TRBJ2-3; TCRdb's D call, TRBD1, is unchecked because there is no DNA. The V gene's germline CDR1 is KGHDR and CDR2 SFDVKD. The CDR3 loop spans 16 amino acids. CDR3 in amino acids: CATSDLVQESTDTQYF.

The chain uses TRBV12-3 or TRBV12-4 and TRBJ2-1; TCRdb gives TRBD2 as the D gene, but with no DNA this cannot be confirmed. The CDR3 loop spans 19 amino acids. CDR3 in amino acids: CASSLVGLAGSSSYNEQFF.

The rearrangement uses TRBV5-1 and TRBJ2-3. The CDR3 has 14 amino acids. Germline V gene lookup returns CDR1 SGHRS and CDR2 YFSETQ. This CDR3 is CASSLRTSTDTQYF.

The chain links TRBV11-2 to TRBJ1-6; TCRdb indicates TRBD1, and absent DNA this call remains unverified. The CDR3 runs to 17 residues. The germline V gene has CDR1 SGHAT and CDR2 FQNNGV. CDR3 amino acids: CASSLDGTGAYNSPLHF. Complete variable domain (other parts from reference TRBV11-2 and TRBJ1-6): EAGVAQSPRYKIIEKRQSVAFWCNPISGHATLYWYQQILGQGPKLLIQFQNNGVVDDSQLPKDRFSAERLKGVDSTLKIQPAKLEDSAVYLCASSLDGTGAYNSPLHFGNGTRLTVT.

The V and J genes are TRBV4-2 and TRBJ2-3; TCRdb returns TRBD2, unconfirmable since there is no DNA. CDR1 and CDR2 from the germline V gene are LGHNA and YNFKEQ. The CDR3 has 18 residues. CDR3 protein: CASSQDRGVAGKTDTQYF.

The J gene is TRBJ2-2, the V gene TRBV6-5; the D call from TCRdb, TRBD2, cannot be confirmed without DNA. This CDR3 has 16 amino acids. In germline, CDR1 is MNHEY, CDR2 SVGAGI. The chain's CDR3 is CASRTNGGLSTGELFF.

The CDR3 region is CASSTSGTGITDTQYF. This sequence joins TRBV6-1 and TRBJ2-3; TCRdb's assignment of TRBD1 cannot be checked, as there is no DNA. The CDR3 length is 16 residues. CDR1 is MNHNS and CDR2 is SASEGT in the germline V gene.

V gene TRBV3-1 combines with J gene TRBJ2-1; TCRdb's D call, TRBD2, is unchecked because there is no DNA. Germline V gene data show CDR1 as LGHDT and CDR2 as YNNKEL (reference sequence). The CDR3 covers 17 residues. The CDR3 protein is CASSLRGGLLAGSEQFF.

The chain links TRBV29-1 to TRBJ2-7; TCRdb gives TRBD1 as the D gene, but with no DNA this cannot be confirmed. The CDR3 loop spans 14 amino acids. Germline V gene lookup returns CDR1 SQVTM and CDR2 ANQGSEA. CDR3 loop: CSVALDRLGDEQYF.

The chain is built from TRBV12-5 and TRBJ2-1; the TCRdb call, TRBD1, lacks DNA for checking. Germline V gives CDR1 LGHNT, CDR2 FRNRAP. The CDR3 totals 15 residues. The CDR3 sequence: CASGLGQAGGDEQFF.

The chain uses TRBV7-3 and TRBJ2-3. The CDR3 spans 15 residues. Germline V gives CDR1 SGHTA, CDR2 FQGTGA. CDR3 region: CASSQGYLSTDTQYF.

The chain combines TRBV19 with TRBJ2-1; the TCRdb call, TRBD2, lacks DNA for checking. Germline CDR1 LNHDA, CDR2 SQIVND (reference sequence). This CDR3 region has 21 residues. This chain's CDR3 is CASSLRPPGLADANSYNEQFF. Supplemented by reference TRBV19 and TRBJ2-1, the full variable domain reads DGGITQSPKYLFRKEGQNVTLSCEQNLNHDAMYWYRQDPGQGLRLIYYSQIVNDFQKGDIAEGYSVSREKKESFPLTVTSAQKNPTAFYLCASSLRPPGLADANSYNEQFFGPGTRLTVL.

This rearrangement joins TRBV19 to TRBJ1-2; no DNA is available, so the TRBD1 call from TCRdb remains unchecked. Germline assignment: CDR1 LNHDA and CDR2 SQIVND (reference sequence). There are 15 residues in the CDR3. Here the CDR3 reads CASSQTSSLLYGYTF.

V usage is TRBV12-3 or TRBV12-4 and J usage is TRBJ2-7. The CDR3 runs to 12 residues. The CDR3 protein is CASSPFGDEQYF.

The chain combines TRBV23-1 with TRBJ1-1. TRBV23-1 is an ORF; its function is uncertain. This CDR3 is 16 amino acids long. The CDR3 is CASSQSGQVVGTEAFF.

This clonotype ranks as medium-sized in terms of frequency. The rearrangement links TRBV4-3 to TRBJ1-5; no DNA is available, so the TRBD1 call from TCRdb remains unchecked. The germline CDR1 and CDR2 sequences are LGHNA and YSLEER. The length of the CDR3 is 15 residues. The CDR3 region is CASSQDRGLEQPQHF.

V usage is TRBV20-1 and J usage is TRBJ1-2. This CDR3 has 13 amino acids. The germline CDR1 and CDR2 sequences are DFQATT and SNEGSKA (reference sequence). CDR3 sequence: CSARDGVNYGYTF.

The CDR3 is CASSPSAGQGGTQYF. The chain couples TRBV7-3 to TRBJ2-5; TCRdb names TRBD1, which stays unverified in the absence of DNA. Germline CDR1 SGHTA, CDR2 FQGTGA. This CDR3 spans 15 amino acids. Supplemented by reference TRBV7-3 and TRBJ2-5, the full variable domain reads GAGVSQTPSNKVTEKGKYVELRCDPISGHTALYWYRQSLGQGPEFLIYFQGTGAADDSGLPNDRFFAVRPEGSVSTLKIQRTERGDSAVYLCASSPSAGQGGTQYFGPGTRLLVL.

The chain joins TRBV2 to TRBJ2-1; TCRdb's assignment of TRBD1 cannot be checked, as there is no DNA. CDR3 length equals 15 residues. CDR1 SNHLY and CDR2 FYNNEI come from the germline V gene. The CDR3 loop reads CASSEGVPSYNEQFF.

The V call is TRBV4-1, the J call TRBJ2-3; TCRdb reports TRBD2, a call that lacks DNA to check it against. The CDR3 sequence is 16 residues long. Per the germline V gene, CDR1 is MGHRA and CDR2 is YSYEKL. The CDR3 sequence: CASSQDQGLAGAPRYF.

V is TRBV4-1 and J is TRBJ2-5; TCRdb names TRBD1, which stays unverified in the absence of DNA. The CDR3 extends over 16 amino acids. Germline assignment: CDR1 MGHRA and CDR2 YSYEKL. CDR3 protein: CASSPMGTGESETQYF.

The V gene is TRBV5-1, the J gene TRBJ2-5; TCRdb calls TRBD2, which cannot be checked without DNA. This CDR3 is built from 20 residues. From germline, CDR1 is SGHRS and CDR2 YFSETQ. This CDR3 reads CASLAGEKWQRFWDRETQYF.

The CDR3: CASSQDSGPYNEQFF. This rearrangement joins TRBV4-2 to TRBJ2-1. Germline V CDR1 and CDR2: LGHNA, YNFKEQ. This CDR3 region has 15 residues.

The gene calls are TRBV4-3 and TRBJ2-5. The CDR3 loop spans 14 amino acids. The germline V gene has CDR1 LGHNA and CDR2 YSLEER. This chain's CDR3 is CASSQPTYGETQYF.